This T cell receptor (beta chain) was documented in a study of shared clonotypes between healthy human individuals (dated by TCRdb to about 2020). Study-wide context: A couple of women and a few men aged 18 to 49 years were included in the cohort. To estimate repertoire size and how much clonotypes are shared between individuals, the study performed deep sequencing of blood TCR repertoires from a few healthy adults. To increase sequencing depth and limit assay-specific biases, TCR repertoire library preparation and sequencing were carried out by different laboratories using diverse techniques. Leukapheresis yielded between about 0.85 and 9 billion PBMCs per donor.

As for this clone: It lacks a known antigen. No base qualities exist here, and no much larger clone lies one base off it.

The donors were healthy, HIV-negative adults who had no recently reported acute infections or vaccinations. Only Caucasian adults living in Nashville, Tennessee, USA were represented among the donors. For unsorted samples, tens of millions of PBMCs were counted, and genomic DNA was extracted using the QIAamp DNA Blood Mini kit. Blood was collected by leukapheresis, and PBMCs were isolated by Ficoll-Histopaque density gradient centrifugation and then cryopreserved in liquid nitrogen vapor phase. The germline V gene encodes CDR1 MNHNS and CDR2 SASEGT. From the cysteine through the phenylalanine, the CDR3 covers 15 amino acids. Only the CDR3 DNA is retained, 45 bases long and in frame from the first base. V was cut back by 4 bases and J by 1 base, leaving a gap of 8 bases between them. What the study reported, not specific to this receptor: The small number of donors limited the genetic and exposure-history diversity represented. Based on pairwise subsampling, the degree of clonotype sharing among donors was expected to be affected by sequencing depth. Sampling was restricted to blood, and TCR repertoires in tissue are likely to differ from TCR repertoires in blood.

Using the deep immunoSEQ assay, TCR CDR3 regions were amplified from genomic DNA by multiplex PCR. For each cell subset, the extracted genomic DNA was distributed evenly across all wells of several immunoSEQ 96-well plates, and each plate served as one replicate. For unsorted PBMC, 250 to 300 ng of genomic DNA, equivalent to approximately 28,000 T cell genomes, went into each replicate PCR. Ten immunoSEQ deep assay plates were used to sequence unsorted PBMC genomic DNA. The purified libraries were quantified using a Qubit 3.0 fluorometer, sized with a Bioanalyzer 2100, and then quantified again using the KAPA Library Quantification kit. A separate single-read 150-cycle Illumina NextSeq 550 flow cell was used to sequence each immunoSEQ 96-well plate. In the original analysis: The immunoSEQ output contained only junctional sequences without quality scores, so filtering could not match that applied to full-length reads. To assign V/J genes and CDR3, sequences were annotated against IMGT germline references using PyIR, a Python wrapper for IgBLAST v1.9. Reads were filtered out if the reads had weak V/J assignments (E-value above 1e-6), no CDR3, stop codons, out-of-frame junctions, or ambiguous translated residues. V3J clonotypes were defined as sequences sharing an identical inferred V gene, J gene, and CDR3 amino acid sequence. To compute the percentage overlap between repertoires, the number of shared unique clonotypes was divided by the size of the smaller repertoire. Three approaches were used to assess repertoire richness: RTK rarefaction, the Chao1 estimator, and Recon v2.1 estimates of unobserved clonotypes. TCRdb took this table from immuneACCESS and kept in-frame rearrangements with V and J called. Such tables lack part of the clones; where checked against another copy, unresolved V genes explain under half of the gap, and the rest is unexplained. That table furnishes V, J and clone size, whereas the DNA furnished D and trimming. The sample table shows around 430,000 clones, and about four fifths are seen once. Of the sample, roughly 13% is held by the ten largest clones.

Sequenced: PBMCs. This sequence originates from a woman in her thirties or forties in good health. Some clones in this sample may be carry-over from other donors' samples. The chain is assembled from TRBV6-1 and TRBJ2-6, with TRBD1 tentatively as D gene (5 bases match). The CDR3 corresponds to CASSGQRSGANVLTF. At the DNA level, the sequence is TGTGCCAGCAGTGGACAGCGATCTGGGGCCAACGTCCTGACTTTC.